The 9 T cell receptor beta chains below all came from one sample that was sequenced in a study of T cell responses to AZD1222 COVID-19 vaccine. The data were produced by immunoSEQ multiplex PCR, yet TCRdb's version contains in-frame clones alone and is incomplete. The sample shows some 150,000 clones, roughly 89% of them seen only once. Sequenced material: peripheral blood, taken on day 0 of AZD1222 vaccination. These receptors originate from an adult in good health.

The V and J genes are TRBV29-1 and TRBJ2-3; TRBD1 aligns across 7 bases. The V gene's germline CDR1 is SQVTM and CDR2 ANQGSEA. V dropped 7 bases and J dropped 6; count of bases not matched to a gene: 13. The CDR3 runs 14 residues. CDR3 amino acids: CSALRGQVFDTQYF. The CDR3 DNA is TGCAGCGCTCTTCGAGGACAGGTTTTTGATACGCAGTATTTT.

This rearrangement joins TRBV25-1 to TRBJ2-5, with D maybe TRBD1 (5 bases). In germline, CDR1 is MGHDK, CDR2 SYGVNS. The CDR3 covers 13 residues. V was cut by 4 bases and J by 4 bases, with 10 bases left in between. The CDR3, as DNA: TGTGCCAGCAGTGGCCAGGGAAGAGAGACCCAGTACTTC. It codes for CASSGQGRETQYF.

The chain employs TRBV6-2 or TRBV6-3 and TRBJ1-5, with D uncertain. Germline-derived CDR1 and CDR2 are MNHEY and SVGEGT. The CDR3 runs 15 residues. Trimming shortened V by 2 bases and J by 3 bases, and 11 bases separated the two germline ends. CDR3 residues: CASSYHSRNNQPQHF. The CDR3 coding sequence is TGTGCCAGCAGTTACCATAGCAGGAACAATCAGCCCCAGCATTTT.

V usage is TRBV4-1 and J usage is TRBJ2-7; a possible D gene is TRBD2 (5 bases). Germline assignment: CDR1 MGHRA and CDR2 YSYEKL. This CDR3 has 13 amino acids. V dropped 3 bases and J dropped 2 bases, with 8 bases sitting between them. The CDR3 here is CASSQTLAYEQYF. The CDR3 DNA reads TGCGCCAGCAGCCAGACACTAGCCTACGAGCAGTACTTC.

This clone turned up a few times. This sequence joins TRBV4-1 and TRBJ1-1; possible D gene TRBD1, 6 bases. The CDR3 is 16 residues long. V lost 1 base and J lost 4, with 16 bases in between. Germline V gene lookup returns CDR1 MGHRA and CDR2 YSYEKL. The chain's CDR3 is CASSQAPGGGGTEAFF. As DNA, the CDR3 is TGCGCCAGCAGCCAAGCGCCCGGTGGGGGCGGCACTGAAGCTTTCTTT.

The chain has TRBV6-5 and TRBJ1-2; perhaps TRBD1 as D (6 bases). In germline, CDR1 is MNHEY, CDR2 SVGAGI. The CDR3 covers 16 residues. Trimming took 2 bases from V and 0 from J, leaving 13 bases between them. CDR3 protein: CASSYGGPGSNYGYTF. In nucleotides, the CDR3 is TGTGCCAGCAGTTACGGGGGGCCCGGTTCTAACTATGGCTACACCTTC.

The chain is built from TRBV5-4 and TRBJ1-6; D is possibly TRBD1 (6 bases). Germline CDR1 reads SGHNT; CDR2 reads YYREEE (reference sequence). The CDR3 has 16 residues. V lost 4 bases and J lost 0, with 11 bases in between. The CDR3 region has the DNA TGTGCCAGCAGCCTCCCACAGGGCTCCTATAATTCACCCCTCCACTTT. Protein: CASSLPQGSYNSPLHF.

The gene calls are TRBV19 and TRBJ2-6; D call uncertain. The ends were cut back, 9 bases at V and 2 bases at J, with 11 bases in the middle. CDR1 is LNHDA and CDR2 is SQIVND in the germline V gene (reference sequence). This CDR3 contains 14 residues. The CDR3 sequence: CASQWKAGANVLTF. The CDR3 region has the DNA TGTGCCAGCCAATGGAAGGCTGGGGCCAACGTCCTGACTTTC.

This chain joins TRBV6-4 and TRBJ1-5; D uncertain. Germline V gene lookup returns CDR1 MRHNA and CDR2 SNTAGT. This CDR3 has 15 residues. Trimming pared 0 bases from V and 6 bases from J, leaving 12 bases between. CDR3 amino acids: CASSDSFGVGQPQHF. The CDR3 DNA reads as TGTGCCAGCAGTGACTCGTTTGGGGTTGGTCAGCCCCAGCATTTT.